The source of this TCR beta chain is a study of blood T cell repertoires in COVID-19. On the study more broadly: Both acute and convalescent COVID-19 samples were obtained from the United States, Italy and Spain. PBMCs, B-cell-depleted T cells, or T cells provided the cDNA or gDNA that made up the material.

Germline trimming cut 7 bases from V and 4 bases from J; bases unmatched to any gene: 2. This CDR3 spans 13 amino acids. The germline V gene encodes CDR1 MGHDK and CDR2 SYGVNS. Original processing methods: The authors estimated nucleated cell counts from reference gene primer amplification. Clones were read by immunoSEQ multiplex PCR, and TCRdb kept only the in-frame ones, dropping some. That table gives V, J and clone size, and the DNA gave D and trimming. The table has around 150,000 clones, around 81% seen once. The J gene is TRBJ2-2, the V gene TRBV25-1; TRBD1 matches at 8 bases. Source material: peripheral blood. The sequence was obtained from a man aged 60 to 69 with active or convalescent COVID-19. For the CDR3, the DNA is TGTGCCAGCAAGACAGGGGTCACCGGGGAGCTGTTTTTT. It specifies CASKTGVTGELFF. Using reference TRBV25-1 and TRBJ2-2 for the parts outside the CDR3, the full variable domain is EADIYQTPRYLVIGTGKKITLECSQTMGHDKMYWYQQDPGMELHLIHYSYGVNSTEKGDLSSESTVSRIRTEHFPLTLESARPSHTSQYLCASKTGVTGELFFGEGSRLTVL.